This TCR beta chain originates from a study of T-cell memory formation after mild COVID-19. This clonotype showed up just a few times. Germline V lookup: CDR1 SGHRS, CDR2 YFSETQ. V lost 5 bases to trimming and J lost 3 bases; unmatched junction nucleotides: 4. This CDR3 is 14 amino acids long. In TCRdb, the 5' RACE reads were re-called with MiXCR into one record per CDR3 protein. In the table there are just over 400,000 distinct CDR3 sequences, less than 25% of which are singletons. The sequenced material came from PBMCs or a T cell subset sorted from them (not recorded which). This TCR was recovered from an adult woman who had mild COVID-19 (a few samples of this study predate the infection). Cell type and time point are not known. The chain is built from TRBV5-1 and TRBJ2-2, with 7 bases identical to TRBD1. In DNA form, the CDR3 reads TGCGCCAGCAGTCGGACAGGAGACACCGGGGAGCTGTTTTTT. Translating it yields CASSRTGDTGELFF.